This T cell receptor (beta chain) was captured in a study of HIV-infected patients and healthy controls. On the study more broadly: Total CDR3 counts per chain did not differ significantly between patients and controls.

Study-wide points: A major limitation was that merely sixteen HIV-infected individuals were processed.

This CDR3 comprises 14 residues. The V end lost 3 bases, the J end lost 5 bases, and 11 bases lay between the germline ends. Germline loops: CDR1 DFQATT, CDR2 SNEGSKA (reference sequence). Reverse transcription used about 500 ng RNA and constant-region primers for alpha and beta. Each of the alpha and beta chains got its own library through chain-specific third strand synthesis with indices. One primer pair amplified all rearrangements per chain; each cDNA got molecular barcodes. Each CDR3 protein gets one entry after TCRdb re-called the 5' RACE reads with MiXCR. In the table there are fewer than 7,000 distinct CDR3 sequences, approximately 8.2% of which are singletons. Roughly three months, about 14 weeks, into antiretroviral therapy, follow-up blood was collected. All unsorted peripheral T cells were captured because whole blood was used without fractionation. This clonotype is labeled medium-sized (0.01 to 0.1%). Its antigen remains unidentified.

Sequencing used blood, obtained during antiretroviral therapy. V gene TRBV20-1 combines with J gene TRBJ1-6, with D hard to call. The TCR originated in an adult with HIV infection. The CDR3 DNA reads as TGCAGTGCTAGGAGGATCCAGGATAATTCACCCCTCCACTTT. This gives the protein CSARRIQDNSPLHF.